This TCR beta chain is drawn from a study of blood T cell repertoires in COVID-19. There are 17 residues in the CDR3. Germline assignment: CDR1 SGHTA and CDR2 FQGNSA. The trim removed 3 bases at V and 0 bases at J, leaving 4 bases unmatched. This clone appeared a single time. Sequencing was performed with immunoSEQ multiplex PCR; in TCRdb, only in-frame clones are kept and a portion is missing. The table lists over 200,000 clones, about nine tenths of them singletons, with 5% to 6.5% in the top ten. Sequencing was performed on peripheral blood. The receptor comes from a man at least 80 years old with acute or convalescent COVID-19. The rearrangement links TRBV7-2 to TRBJ2-1; the match to TRBD2 covers 11 bases. As DNA, the CDR3 is TGTGCCAGCAGCTTCCTAGCGGGAGGACTCTCCTACAATGAGCAGTTCTTC. Translated: CASSFLAGGLSYNEQFF. The whole variable domain, remainder taken from reference TRBV7-2 and TRBJ2-1, is GAGVSQSPSNKVTEKGKDVELRCDPISGHTALYWYRQSLGQGLEFLIYFQGNSAPDKSGLPSDRFSAERTGGSVSTLTIQRTQQEDSAVYLCASSFLAGGLSYNEQFFGPGTRLTVL.